This T cell receptor (beta chain) was recovered during a study of T cell repertoires in cytomegalovirus infection. On the study more broadly: HLA-C-restricted CMV epitopes, recently identified, and well-studied HLA-B-restricted ones were used by the study. Matching HLA type and CMV infection were both indicated by public TCR beta signatures. Findings and caveats of the study: Summed frequency of public TCR beta families distinguished CMV carriers with the relevant HLA. The ex vivo response showed dominance by HLA-C-restricted CMV-specific TCR beta clonotypes.

Points on this clonotype: Antigen unknown.

TCRdb itself ran the reads through MiXCR, one entry per CDR3 protein. The data contain 140,000 to 150,000 distinct CDR3 sequences, around 32% of them singletons. This TCR came from a human donor in good health (CMV status not recorded). Some clones in this sample may be carry-over from other donors' samples. The sample in question was CD8+ T cells from cultured PBMCs, obtained from culture after CMV antigen stimulation.

The CDR3 coding sequence is TGTGCCAGCAGCTTAGCTGTAGAGAGCTCTGGAAACACCATATATTTT. Encoded protein: CASSLAVESSGNTIYF. The chain uses TRBV7-8 and TRBJ1-3; D gene ambiguous. This CDR3 has 16 residues. V dropped 0 bases and J dropped 0 bases, with 9 bases sitting between them. Germline assignment: CDR1 SGHVS and CDR2 FQNEAQ.